One and the same sample provided the 19 T cell receptor beta chains below, sequenced in a study of T cells in localized non-small cell lung cancer. Clones were read by immunoSEQ multiplex PCR, and TCRdb kept only the in-frame ones, dropping some. Altogether under 9,500 clones are present, about 92% being singletons, with the ten largest covering approximately 7.5%. This sample comprised peripheral blood, obtained before any cancer treatment. All receptors come from a woman between 40 and 69 years old with stage I squamous cell lung carcinoma.

The chain is built from TRBV19 and TRBJ1-5; TRBD1 might be the D (6 bases). The CDR3 contains 15 residues. The germline V gene has CDR1 LNHDA and CDR2 SQIVND (reference sequence). The V end lost 5 bases, the J end lost 6 bases, and 17 bases lay between the germline ends. Here the CDR3 reads CASSPLSGAAQPQHF. The CDR3 nucleotides read TGTGCCAGTAGTCCTCTATCAGGGGCGGCTCAGCCCCAGCATTTT. Full variable domain (missing parts from reference TRBV19 and TRBJ1-5): DGGITQSPKYLFRKEGQNVTLSCEQNLNHDAMYWYRQDPGQGLRLIYYSQIVNDFQKGDIAEGYSVSREKKESFPLTVTSAQKNPTAFYLCASSPLSGAAQPQHFGDGTRLSIL.

The chain combines TRBV9 with TRBJ1-6; tentatively, D is TRBD1 (6 bases). The germline V gene encodes CDR1 SGDLS and CDR2 YYNGEE. This CDR3 is 16 amino acids long. Trimming stripped 4 bases from V and 6 bases from J, with 17 bases between. Here the CDR3 DNA reads TGTGCCAGCAGCTCGCACCCCGGGACAACTAATTCACCCCTCCACTTT. Protein product: CASSSHPGTTNSPLHF.

This clone was found once. The V gene is TRBV7-9, the J gene TRBJ2-5; D not resolved. The CDR3 runs to 12 residues. Germline CDR1 SEHNR, CDR2 FQNEAQ (reference sequence). Deletions cut 5 bases from V and 0 bases from J, with 4 bases between. CDR3 bases: TGTGCCAGCAGCCAACACCAAGAGACCCAGTACTTC. This codes for CASSQHQETQYF.

The chain uses TRBV14 and TRBJ2-5, with D hard to call. Germline V gene lookup returns CDR1 SGHDN and CDR2 FVKESK. The V end was cut by 4 bases, the J end by 2 bases, with 2 bases between. The CDR3 is 11 amino acids. The CDR3 DNA follows: TGTGCCAGCAGCCTACAAGAGACCCAGTACTTC. Translated: CASSLQETQYF.

The chain is built from TRBV2 and TRBJ2-2, with D maybe TRBD1 (6 bases). Trimming removed 7 bases at V and 4 bases at J, with 16 bases between. CDR3 length: 15 amino acids. From germline, CDR1 is SNHLY and CDR2 FYNNEI. CDR3 sequence reads: CASTADSYLTGELFF. Here the CDR3 DNA reads TGTGCCAGCACCGCGGACAGCTATCTCACCGGGGAGCTGTTTTTT.

V gene TRBV2 combines with J gene TRBJ1-1; possibly TRBD1 for D (5 bases). Trimming took 4 bases from V and 2 from J, leaving 14 bases between them. Germline CDR1 SNHLY, CDR2 FYNNEI. The CDR3 spans 15 residues. Here the CDR3 reads CASSVEGQANTEAFF. The CDR3 DNA reads as TGTGCCAGCAGTGTCGAGGGGCAGGCCAACACTGAAGCTTTCTTT. Looking up the rest from reference TRBV2 and TRBJ1-1 gives the full variable domain: EPEVTQTPSHQVTQMGQEVILRCVPISNHLYFYWYRQILGQKVEFLVSFYNNEISEKSEIFDDQFSVERPDGSNFTLKIRSTKLEDSAMYFCASSVEGQANTEAFFGQGTRLTVV.

CDR3 DNA: TGTGCCAGCAGCAAAGGGGGGACCTGTCCAGATACGCAGTATTTT. Its translation: CASSKGGTCPDTQYF. The chain has TRBV21-1 and TRBJ2-3. TRBV21-1 is termed a pseudogene. The CDR3 spans 15 residues.

V and J are TRBV20-1 and TRBJ1-5, with D unclear. Trimming took off 6 bases at V and 7 bases at J, with 4 bases between the two ends. The CDR3 loop spans 9 amino acids. CDR1 and CDR2 from the germline V gene are DFQATT and SNEGSKA (reference sequence). CDR3 nucleotide sequence: TGCAGTGCGCGGCAGCCCCAGCATTTT. Its translation is CSARQPQHF.

The chain joins TRBV25-1 to TRBJ1-5; 8 bases agree with TRBD1. Germline lookup yields CDR1 MGHDK and CDR2 SYGVNS. CDR3 size: 14 residues. The J segment lost 7 bases and the V segment lost 3 bases, leaving 5 bases of the junction unmatched. The CDR3: CASSDQGAGQPQHF. The CDR3, as DNA: TGTGCCAGCAGTGATCAGGGGGCCGGGCAGCCCCAGCATTTT.

The chain combines TRBV7-2 with TRBJ1-5, with D tentatively TRBD1 (6 bases). The length of the CDR3 is 15 residues. V was shortened by 5 bases and J by 6 bases, with 17 bases between the two germline ends. Per germline, CDR1 SGHTA and CDR2 FQGNSA. CDR3 sequence reads: CASSLTGTGVQPQHF. The CDR3 region has the DNA TGTGCCAGCAGCCTTACAGGGACGGGGGTTCAGCCCCAGCATTTT.

Comment on this clone: The sample has other DNA sequences that encode this CDR3 too. J is TRBJ2-2 and V is TRBV11-3; D is ambiguous. In germline, CDR1 is SGHNT, CDR2 YENEEA. This CDR3 is built from 13 residues. Trimming removed 0 bases at V and 5 bases at J, with 4 bases between. In DNA, the CDR3 is TGTGCCAGCAGCTTAGAAGGAACCGGGGAGCTGTTTTTT. It translates to CASSLEGTGELFF. Based on the CDR3 plus reference TRBV11-3 and TRBJ2-2, the full variable domain is EAGVVQSPRYKIIEKKQPVAFWCNPISGHNTLYWYLQNLGQGPELLIRYENEEAVDDSQLPKDRFSAERLKGVDSTLKIQPAELGDSAVYLCASSLEGTGELFFGEGSRLTVL.

The chain is built from TRBV11-3 and TRBJ2-5, with D possibly TRBD1 on 6 matching bases. The CDR3 contains 15 residues. CDR1 and CDR2 from the germline V gene are SGHNT and YENEEA. Trimming removed 2 bases at V and 1 base at J, with 11 bases between. CDR3 coding DNA: TGTGCCAGCAGCTTACCAGGGGCGATCCAAGAGACCCAGTACTTC. This translates into CASSLPGAIQETQYF.

J is TRBJ1-1 and V is TRBV18; TRBD1 is a possible D gene (6 bases). V gave up 3 bases and J gave up 9 bases, with 17 bases separating them. CDR3 length equals 14 residues. Germline V CDR1 and CDR2: KGHSH, LQKENI. The CDR3 protein is CASSPSGGASKAFF. The CDR3 bases are TGTGCCAGCTCACCTTCCGGGGGGGCCTCGAAAGCTTTCTTT.

The table lists this clone with a count of one. The J gene is TRBJ2-5, the V gene TRBV30; D possibly corresponds to TRBD2 (6 bases). The germline V and J ends were trimmed by 3 bases and 2 bases, with 10 bases remaining between them. The CDR3 sequence is 13 residues long. CDR1 and CDR2 (germline): GTSNPN, SVGIG (reference sequence). Here the CDR3 reads CAWRVGGQETQYF. As DNA, the CDR3 is TGTGCCTGGAGGGTGGGGGGACAAGAGACCCAGTACTTC. Together with reference TRBV30 and TRBJ2-5, the CDR3 gives the full variable domain: SQTIHQWPATLVQPVGSPLSLECTVEGTSNPNLYWYRQAAGRGLQLLFYSVGIGQISSEVPQNLSASRPQDRQFILSSKKLLLSDSGFYLCAWRVGGQETQYFGPGTRLLVL.

The rearrangement links TRBV7-8 to TRBJ2-7; D remains unclear. The CDR3 sequence is 15 residues long. Per the germline V gene, CDR1 is SGHVS and CDR2 is FQNEAQ. Trimming cost V 6 bases and J 0 bases, with 15 bases left between them. The CDR3 sequence: CASSPAVGFSYEQYF. The CDR3 DNA follows: TGTGCCAGCAGTCCCGCGGTCGGTTTCTCCTACGAGCAGTACTTC. Combining the CDR3 with reference TRBV7-8 and TRBJ2-7 gives the whole variable domain GAGVSQSPRYKVAKRGQDVALRCDPISGHVSLFWYQQALGQGPEFLTYFQNEAQLDKSGLPSDRFFAERPEGSVSTLKIQRTQQEDSAVYLCASSPAVGFSYEQYFGPGTRLTVT.

V is TRBV19 and J is TRBJ2-5; possible D gene TRBD1, 6 bases. The length of the CDR3 is 13 residues. The V end lost 3 bases, the J end lost 5 bases, and 10 bases lay between the germline ends. The germline gives CDR1 LNHDA, CDR2 SQIVND (reference sequence). The CDR3 bases are TGTGCCAGTAGTATCCAGGGGATCGAGACCCAGTACTTC. It codes for CASSIQGIETQYF.

The CDR3 is CASSEEGQGFAEQYF. CDR3 nucleotides: TGTGCCAGCAGTGAAGAGGGCCAGGGGTTCGCCGAGCAGTACTTC. The chain couples TRBV2 to TRBJ2-7, with D perhaps matching TRBD1 (6 bases). V gave up 1 base and J gave up 6 bases, with 16 bases separating them. Germline V gene data show CDR1 as SNHLY and CDR2 as FYNNEI. The length of the CDR3 is 15 residues.

This chain uses TRBV7-2 with TRBJ2-7, with D perhaps matching TRBD1 (7 bases). CDR3 length: 14 amino acids. Per germline, CDR1 SGHTA and CDR2 FQGNSA. Trimming took off 3 bases at V and 6 bases at J, with 15 bases between the two ends. CDR3 in DNA: TGTGCCAGCAGCTTGGGCAGGGGGGTTACCGAGCAGTACTTC. Protein sequence: CASSLGRGVTEQYF.

In its sample, this clone was seen a few times. The chain employs TRBV30 and TRBJ1-5; possibly TRBD1 for D (5 bases). CDR3 length: 15 residues. With 0 bases removed from V and 5 bases from J, the gap between germline ends came to 14 bases. Germline CDR1 is GTSNPN and CDR2 is SVGIG (reference sequence). CDR3 bases: TGTGCCTGGAGTGTTATGGGACCCCAATATCAGCCCCAGCATTTT. This gives the protein CAWSVMGPQYQPQHF.